The 17 T cell receptor beta chains listed next were all sequenced from one sample in a study of identifying expanded T cells in peripheral blood. Profiling relied on immunoSEQ multiplex PCR, and the TCRdb table lists in-frame clones only, not all of them. The table includes about 100,000 clones, 80% to 90% detected once. The sequenced sample was blood. The receptors come from a person aged 18 to 75 in good health.

The rearrangement uses TRBV5-4 and TRBJ1-2; 7 bases fit TRBD1. Germline values: CDR1 SGHNT, CDR2 YYREEE (reference sequence). Trimming took 2 bases from V and 7 from J; bases not matched to a gene: 8. The CDR3 sequence is 14 residues long. The CDR3 bases are TGTGCCAGCAGCTTAATAGGGGGCGAGAGTGGCTACACCTTC. It encodes CASSLIGGESGYTF.

This rearrangement joins TRBV27 to TRBJ1-5; no clear D. The CDR3 runs to 15 residues. The V end lost 5 bases, the J end lost 8 bases, and 19 bases lay between the germline ends. CDR1 and CDR2 from the germline V gene are MNHEY and SMNVEV (reference sequence). As DNA, the CDR3 is TGTGCCAGCAGTCCGAATGTTCATGCATTGGAGCCCCAGCATTTT. Its translation is CASSPNVHALEPQHF.

This chain uses TRBV5-6 with TRBJ2-2; D remains ambiguous. CDR1 SGHDT and CDR2 YYEEEE come from the germline V gene. The CDR3 consists of 15 residues. Trimming removed 2 bases at V and 0 bases at J, with 8 bases between. For the CDR3, the DNA is TGTGCCAGCAGCTTTTCACCAACGAACACCGGGGAGCTGTTTTTT. It specifies CASSFSPTNTGELFF.

This clone was seen once. The chain links TRBV5-1 to TRBJ1-3; weak D call: TRBD1 (5 bases). Trimming pared 3 bases from V and 0 bases from J, leaving 7 bases between. The CDR3 is 14 amino acids. The germline CDR1 and CDR2 sequences are SGHRS and YFSETQ. The CDR3 spells CASSSGGSGNTIYF. The CDR3 bases are TGCGCCAGCAGCTCTGGGGGCTCTGGAAACACCATATATTTT. Full variable domain (missing parts from reference TRBV5-1 and TRBJ1-3): KAGVTQTPRYLIKTRGQQVTLSCSPISGHRSVSWYQQTPGQGLQFLFEYFSETQRNKGNFPGRFSGRQFSNSRSEMNVSTLELGDSALYLCASSSGGSGNTIYFGEGSWLTVV.

This rearrangement joins TRBV11-2 to TRBJ1-3; no clear D. Germline V lookup: CDR1 SGHAT, CDR2 FQNNGV. The CDR3 consists of 16 residues. With 0 bases removed from V and 0 bases from J, the gap between germline ends came to 9 bases. DNA for the CDR3: TGTGCCAGCAGCTTAGATCGTAGGTACTCTGGAAACACCATATATTTT. This sequence encodes CASSLDRRYSGNTIYF.

The chain combines TRBV7-2 with TRBJ1-4; possibly TRBD1 for D (5 bases). The V end lost 2 bases, the J end lost 3 bases, and 13 bases lay between the germline ends. Per the germline V gene, CDR1 is SGHTA and CDR2 is FQGNSA. The CDR3 contains 16 residues. CDR3 sequence reads: CASSLFPRGSNEKLFF. In DNA form, the CDR3 reads TGTGCCAGCAGCTTATTTCCTCGGGGGTCTAATGAAAAACTGTTTTTT.

This sequence joins TRBV6-6 and TRBJ1-6; D ambiguous. V shed 0 bases and J shed 10 bases, with 10 bases lying between them. Germline V gene sequence: CDR1 MNHNY, CDR2 SVGAGI (reference sequence). This CDR3 has 14 residues. This CDR3 is CASSYSGIGSPLHF. CDR3 DNA sequence: TGTGCCAGCAGTTACTCAGGGATTGGCTCACCCCTCCACTTT.

The V gene is TRBV9, the J gene TRBJ1-5; D unclear. V shed 0 bases and J shed 8 bases, with 12 bases lying between them. The CDR3 has 14 residues. Germline CDR1 SGDLS, CDR2 YYNGEE. This CDR3 reads CASSVVGGSEPQHF. Here the CDR3 DNA reads TGTGCCAGCAGCGTAGTTGGCGGTTCAGAGCCCCAGCATTTT.

The chain carries TRBV11-1 and TRBJ1-2; TRBD1 might be the D (6 bases). CDR1 is SGHAT and CDR2 is FQDESV in the germline V gene (reference sequence). Trimming left V 5 bases short and J 4 bases short, with 17 bases between. This CDR3 comprises 15 residues. The CDR3, as DNA: TGTGCCAGCAGCCCATTGGGGGCGCTGGGCTATGGCTACACCTTC. Amino acids: CASSPLGALGYGYTF.

The chain has TRBV6-5 and TRBJ1-1, with D hard to call. The CDR3 contains 15 residues. V shed 5 bases and J shed 0 bases, with 13 bases lying between them. CDR1 is MNHEY, CDR2 SVGAGI, per germline. CDR3 sequence reads: CASSLNAAMNTEAFF. CDR3 nucleotides: TGTGCCAGCAGTCTTAATGCAGCAATGAACACTGAAGCTTTCTTT.

The chain carries TRBV4-1 and TRBJ2-3, with 10 nucleotides matching TRBD2. The junction had 7 bases not matched to a gene; V was cut back by 2 bases and J by 5 bases. Germline loops: CDR1 MGHRA, CDR2 YSYEKL. This CDR3 has 16 residues. DNA for the CDR3: TGCGCCAGCAGCCAAAGGGTAGCGGGGGGCTTAGATACGCAGTATTTT. Its translation is CASSQRVAGGLDTQYF.

The rearrangement joins TRBV19 to TRBJ2-1; tentatively, D is TRBD2 (6 bases). Trimming took off 0 bases at V and 1 base at J, with 16 bases between the two ends. This CDR3 has 18 amino acids. Germline CDR1 LNHDA, CDR2 SQIVND (reference sequence). CDR3 sequence: CASSIDAGYSKSYNEQFF. In DNA, the CDR3 is TGTGCCAGTAGTATAGATGCGGGATATTCGAAGTCCTACAATGAGCAGTTCTTC.

The V and J genes are TRBV2 and TRBJ1-2; perhaps TRBD1 as D (5 bases). From germline, CDR1 is SNHLY and CDR2 FYNNEI. This CDR3 comprises 13 residues. The V end lost 6 bases, the J end lost 8 bases, and 16 bases lay between the germline ends. This CDR3 reads CASSGEGMGGYTF. In DNA, the CDR3 is TGTGCCAGCAGCGGCGAGGGGATGGGGGGCTACACCTTC.

The chain carries TRBV27 and TRBJ1-1; no reliable D call. V was shortened by 5 bases and J by 0 bases, with 16 bases between the two germline ends. The CDR3 length is 16 residues. Per germline, CDR1 MNHEY and CDR2 SMNVEV (reference sequence). CDR3 nucleotides: TGTGCCAGCAGTCGGCAGAAGGAGAGGATGAACACTGAAGCTTTCTTT. It translates to CASSRQKERMNTEAFF.

This chain joins TRBV7-2 and TRBJ1-5; 8 nucleotides align to TRBD1. J gave up 1 base and V 2 bases, and 1 base lay outside the gene matches. The V gene's germline CDR1 is SGHTA and CDR2 FQGNSA. This CDR3 is 15 amino acids long. The CDR3 DNA reads as TGTGCCAGCAGCTTAAACAGGGGGAGCAATCAGCCCCAGCATTTT. It specifies CASSLNRGSNQPQHF.

This rearrangement joins TRBV5-4 to TRBJ1-4; D perhaps matches TRBD1 (6 bases). V gave up 8 bases and J gave up 5 bases, with 19 bases separating them. This CDR3 is built from 15 residues. Germline V CDR1 and CDR2: SGHNT, YYREEE (reference sequence). The CDR3, as DNA: TGTGCCAGGAAATGGGGAAGGGGGAAGAATGAAAAACTGTTTTTT. It specifies CARKWGRGKNEKLFF.

This chain connects TRBV7-7 to TRBJ2-5; D is possibly TRBD2 (7 bases). CDR3 size: 15 residues. Trimming left V 1 base short and J 10 bases short, with 19 bases between. CDR1 and CDR2 from the germline V gene are SSHAT and FNYEAQ (reference sequence). CDR3 nucleotide sequence: TGTGCCAGCAGCTTAGGAGCGGGGACACCAGGTCTCCAGTACTTC. Its protein product is CASSLGAGTPGLQYF.